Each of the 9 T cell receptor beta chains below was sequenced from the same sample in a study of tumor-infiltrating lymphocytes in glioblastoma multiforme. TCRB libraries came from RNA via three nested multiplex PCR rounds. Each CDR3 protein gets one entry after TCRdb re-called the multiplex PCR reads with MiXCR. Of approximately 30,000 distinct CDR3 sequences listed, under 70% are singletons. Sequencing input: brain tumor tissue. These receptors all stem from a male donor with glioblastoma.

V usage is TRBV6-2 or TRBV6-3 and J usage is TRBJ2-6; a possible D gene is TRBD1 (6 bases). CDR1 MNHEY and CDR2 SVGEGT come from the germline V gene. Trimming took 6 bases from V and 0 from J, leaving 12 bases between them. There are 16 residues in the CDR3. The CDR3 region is CASRQGSHSGANVLTF. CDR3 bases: TGTGCCAGCAGGCAGGGGTCTCACTCTGGGGCCAACGTCCTGACTTTC.

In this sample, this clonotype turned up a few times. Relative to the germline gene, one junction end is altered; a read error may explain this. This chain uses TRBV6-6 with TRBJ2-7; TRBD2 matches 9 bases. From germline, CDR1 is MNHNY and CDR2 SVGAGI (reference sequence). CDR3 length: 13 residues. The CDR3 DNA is TGTGACAGCACCGGCGCGGGAGGGGACGAGCAATACTTC. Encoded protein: CDSTGAGGDEQYF.

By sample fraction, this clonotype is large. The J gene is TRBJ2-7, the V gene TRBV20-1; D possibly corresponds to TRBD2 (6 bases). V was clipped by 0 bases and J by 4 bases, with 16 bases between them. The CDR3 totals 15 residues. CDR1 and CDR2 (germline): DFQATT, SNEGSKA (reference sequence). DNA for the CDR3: TGCAGTGCTAGAGAAGGGACTTCGGAGGGTTACGAGCAGTACTTC. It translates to CSAREGTSEGYEQYF.

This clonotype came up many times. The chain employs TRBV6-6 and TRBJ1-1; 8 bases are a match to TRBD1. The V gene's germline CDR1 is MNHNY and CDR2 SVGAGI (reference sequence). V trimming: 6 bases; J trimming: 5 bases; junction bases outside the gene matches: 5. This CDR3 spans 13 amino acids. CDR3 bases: TGTGCCAGCAGCAAGACAGGGGAAACTGAAGCTTTCTTT. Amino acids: CASSKTGETEAFF.

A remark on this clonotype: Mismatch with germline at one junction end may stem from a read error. The CDR3 DNA sequence: TGTGTCAGCAGCTTTTATAGTTCACCCCTCCACTTT. As protein: CVSSFYSSPLHF. The gene calls are TRBV13 and TRBJ1-6; the D is unclear. The CDR3 contains 12 residues. Germline CDR1 PRHDT, CDR2 FYEKMQ (reference sequence).

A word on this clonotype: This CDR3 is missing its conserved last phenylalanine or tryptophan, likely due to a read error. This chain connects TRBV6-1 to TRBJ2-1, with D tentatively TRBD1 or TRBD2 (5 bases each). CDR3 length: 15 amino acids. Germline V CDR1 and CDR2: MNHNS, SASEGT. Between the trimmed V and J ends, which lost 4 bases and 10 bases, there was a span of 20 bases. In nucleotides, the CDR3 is TGTGCCAGCAGTGTCGGGACCCGGAATCGCGACGAGCAGTTCTCC. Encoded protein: CASSVGTRNRDEQFS.

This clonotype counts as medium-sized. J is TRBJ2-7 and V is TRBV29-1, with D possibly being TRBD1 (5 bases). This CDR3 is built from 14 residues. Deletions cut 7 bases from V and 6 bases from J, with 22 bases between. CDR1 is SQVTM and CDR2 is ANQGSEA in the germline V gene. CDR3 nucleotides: TGCAGCGCCCGAGAGGCGGACATTTACGGCGAGCAGTACTTC. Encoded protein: CSAREADIYGEQYF.

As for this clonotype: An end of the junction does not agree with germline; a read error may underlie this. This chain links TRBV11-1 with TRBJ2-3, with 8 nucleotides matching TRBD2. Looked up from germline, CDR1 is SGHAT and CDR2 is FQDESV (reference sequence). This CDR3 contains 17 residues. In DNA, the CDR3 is TGTGCCAACAGCCCCGGGACTAGAAGGTCCGCATCAGATACGCAGTATTTT. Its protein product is CANSPGTRRSASDTQYF.

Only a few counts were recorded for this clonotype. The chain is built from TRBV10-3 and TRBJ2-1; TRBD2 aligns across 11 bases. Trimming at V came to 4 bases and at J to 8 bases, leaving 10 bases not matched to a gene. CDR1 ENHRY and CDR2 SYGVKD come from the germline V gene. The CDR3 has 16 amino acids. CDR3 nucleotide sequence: TGTGCCATCAGTGCCGTAACTAGCGGGAGCGGCGATGAGCAGTTCTTC. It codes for CAISAVTSGSGDEQFF.